This entry is about one T cell receptor (beta chain). Its antigen is not known. Repertoires were generated with immunoSEQ multiplex PCR, while TCRdb's copy carries only in-frame clones and drops some. The sample has around 63,000 clones, roughly 76% seen once. The data were taken from a study of vaccination effects on CD4 cells after COVID-19. Antigen-specific CD4+ T cell clonotypes were called by their expansion after viral peptide-pool culture in ViraFEST. On roughly day 9 of culture, CD4+ T cells were separated out. The vaccine recipients had no prior SARS-CoV-2 infection, with negative nucleocapsid antibodies. Days 3 and 7 saw half the medium replaced with IL-2 medium. Study results and limitations: After vaccination, at late timepoints, clones induced by infection and by vaccine contracted markedly. The study had few convalescent patients and no early post-infection timepoints.

The ends were cut back, 3 bases at V and 8 bases at J, with 19 bases in the middle. The CDR3 consists of 15 residues. The germline V gene has CDR1 LGHNA and CDR2 YSLEER. Sequencing was performed on CD4+ T cells from PBMCs cultured with HCoV-OC43 spike peptides, taken before COVID-19 vaccination. As to subset: HCoV-OC43 spike overlapping peptide pool stimulation. The V call is TRBV4-3, the J call TRBJ1-2; no clear D. The source of this sequence is a human donor who received a COVID-19 vaccine. The CDR3 loop is CASSQKTPTVGGYTF. CDR3 DNA sequence: TGCGCCAGCAGCCAGAAGACACCAACCGTGGGGGGCTACACCTTC.